This T cell receptor (beta chain) was recovered during a study of identifying expanded T cells in peripheral blood. Some clones are missing from TCRdb's copy, which holds only in-frame ones; the method was immunoSEQ multiplex PCR. The sample lists 100,000 or so clones; roughly 87% were seen once. Comment on this clone: Its antigen remains unknown.

Overall study results and limits: Clone count variance between approximately 2-week samples rose with total template count.

V shed 6 bases and J shed 1 base, with 12 bases lying between them. Germline V CDR1 and CDR2: ENHRY, SYGVKD. The CDR3 contains 14 residues. The receptor was derived from a person aged 18 to 70 in good health. This chain links TRBV10-3 with TRBJ1-1; the D is unclear. Sequenced sample: blood. The CDR3 sequence: CAISNRETNTEAFF. Here the CDR3 DNA reads TGTGCCATCAGCAACCGGGAGACGAACACTGAAGCTTTCTTT.